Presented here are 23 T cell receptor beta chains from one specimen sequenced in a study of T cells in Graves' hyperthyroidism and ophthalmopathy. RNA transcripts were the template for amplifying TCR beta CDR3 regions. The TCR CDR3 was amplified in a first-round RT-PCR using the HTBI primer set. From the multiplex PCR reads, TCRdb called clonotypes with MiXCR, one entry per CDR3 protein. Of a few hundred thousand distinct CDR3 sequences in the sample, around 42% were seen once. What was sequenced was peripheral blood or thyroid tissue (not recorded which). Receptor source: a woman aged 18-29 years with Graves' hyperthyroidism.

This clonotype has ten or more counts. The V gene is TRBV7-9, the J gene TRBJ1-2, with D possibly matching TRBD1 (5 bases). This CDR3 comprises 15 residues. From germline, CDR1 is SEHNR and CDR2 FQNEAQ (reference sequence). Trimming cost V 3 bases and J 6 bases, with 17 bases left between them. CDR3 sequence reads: CASSLGIGTGHGYTF. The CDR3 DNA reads TGTGCCAGCAGCTTGGGTATCGGAACAGGACATGGCTACACCTTC.

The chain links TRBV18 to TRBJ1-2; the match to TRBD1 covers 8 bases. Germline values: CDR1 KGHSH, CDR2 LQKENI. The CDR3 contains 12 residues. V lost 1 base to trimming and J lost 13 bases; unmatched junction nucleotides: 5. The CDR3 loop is CASSPRSDRATF. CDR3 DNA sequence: TGTGCCAGCTCACCACGGTCGGACAGGGCCACCTTC. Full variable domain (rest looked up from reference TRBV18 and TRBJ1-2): NAGVMQNPRHLVRRRGQEARLRCSPMKGHSHVYWYRQLPEEGLKFMVYLQKENIIDESGMPKERFSAEFPKEGPSILRIQQVVRGDSAAYFCASSPRSDRATFGSGTRLTVV.

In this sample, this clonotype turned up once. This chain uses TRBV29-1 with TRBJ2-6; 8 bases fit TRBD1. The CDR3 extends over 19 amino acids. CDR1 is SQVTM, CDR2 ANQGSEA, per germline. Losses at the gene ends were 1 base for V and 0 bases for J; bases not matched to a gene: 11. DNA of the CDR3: TGCAGCGTTGAAGGACAGGGGAGAAAGGGTCCCTCTGGGGCCAACGTCCTGACTTTC. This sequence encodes CSVEGQGRKGPSGANVLTF.

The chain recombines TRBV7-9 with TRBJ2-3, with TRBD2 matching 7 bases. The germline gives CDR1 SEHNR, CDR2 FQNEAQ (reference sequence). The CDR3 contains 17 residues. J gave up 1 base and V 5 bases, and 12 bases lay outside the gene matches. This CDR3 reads CASSPPRGGPRTDTQYF. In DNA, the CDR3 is TGTGCCAGCAGCCCGCCCCGCGGGGGACCTCGCACAGATACGCAGTATTTT.

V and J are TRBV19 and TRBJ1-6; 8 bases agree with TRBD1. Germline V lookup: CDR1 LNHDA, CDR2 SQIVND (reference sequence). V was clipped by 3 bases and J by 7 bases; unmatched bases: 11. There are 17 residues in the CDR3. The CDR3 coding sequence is TGTGCCAGTAGTATCGGACAGGGAAGGATTGGGAATTCACCCCTCCACTTT. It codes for CASSIGQGRIGNSPLHF. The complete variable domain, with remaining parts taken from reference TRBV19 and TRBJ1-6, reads DGGITQSPKYLFRKEGQNVTLSCEQNLNHDAMYWYRQDPGQGLRLIYYSQIVNDFQKGDIAEGYSVSREKKESFPLTVTSAQKNPTAFYLCASSIGQGRIGNSPLHFGNGTRLTVT.

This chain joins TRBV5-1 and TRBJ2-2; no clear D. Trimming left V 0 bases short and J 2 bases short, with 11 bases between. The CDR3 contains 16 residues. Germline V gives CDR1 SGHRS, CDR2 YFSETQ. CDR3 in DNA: TGCGCCAGCAGCTTGGATGGCGGAGATAACACCGGGGAGCTGTTTTTT. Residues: CASSLDGGDNTGELFF. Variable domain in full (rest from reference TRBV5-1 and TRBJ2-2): KAGVTQTPRYLIKTRGQQVTLSCSPISGHRSVSWYQQTPGQGLQFLFEYFSETQRNKGNFPGRFSGRQFSNSRSEMNVSTLELGDSALYLCASSLDGGDNTGELFFGEGSRLTVL.

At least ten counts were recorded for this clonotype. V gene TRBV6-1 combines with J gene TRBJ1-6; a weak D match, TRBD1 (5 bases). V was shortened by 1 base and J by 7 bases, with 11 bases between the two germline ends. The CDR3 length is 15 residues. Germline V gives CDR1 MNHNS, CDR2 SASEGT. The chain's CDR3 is CASSEGKGWNSPLHF. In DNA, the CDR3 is TGTGCCAGCAGTGAAGGAAAGGGGTGGAATTCACCCCTCCACTTT.

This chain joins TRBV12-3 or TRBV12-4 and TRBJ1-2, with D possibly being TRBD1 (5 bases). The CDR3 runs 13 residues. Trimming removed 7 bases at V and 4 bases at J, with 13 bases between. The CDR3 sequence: CASTHRGFYGYTF. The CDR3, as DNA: TGTGCCAGCACCCACCGGGGGTTCTATGGCTACACCTTC.

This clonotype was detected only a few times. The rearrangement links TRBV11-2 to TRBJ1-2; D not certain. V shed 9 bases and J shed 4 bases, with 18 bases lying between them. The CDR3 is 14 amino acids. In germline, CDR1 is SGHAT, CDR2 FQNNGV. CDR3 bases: TGTGCCAGTTCGCCGGGAGGCACTTCCTATGGCTACACCTTC. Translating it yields CASSPGGTSYGYTF. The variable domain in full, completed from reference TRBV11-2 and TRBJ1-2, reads EAGVAQSPRYKIIEKRQSVAFWCNPISGHATLYWYQQILGQGPKLLIQFQNNGVVDDSQLPKDRFSAERLKGVDSTLKIQPAKLEDSAVYLCASSPGGTSYGYTFGSGTRLTVV.

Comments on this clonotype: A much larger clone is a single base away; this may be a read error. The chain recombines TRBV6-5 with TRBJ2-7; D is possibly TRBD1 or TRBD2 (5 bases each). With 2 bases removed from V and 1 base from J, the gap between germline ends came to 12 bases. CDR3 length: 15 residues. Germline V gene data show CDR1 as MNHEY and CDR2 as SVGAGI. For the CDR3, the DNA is TGTGCCAGCAGTTACAACGGGGACCTATCCTACGAGCAGTACTTC. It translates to CASSYNGDLSYEQYF.

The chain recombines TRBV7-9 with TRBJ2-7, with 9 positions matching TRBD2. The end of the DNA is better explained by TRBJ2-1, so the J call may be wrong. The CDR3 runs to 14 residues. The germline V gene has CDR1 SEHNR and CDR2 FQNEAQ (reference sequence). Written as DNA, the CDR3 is TGTGCCAGCAGCTTAGGGGGGACTAGCTATGAGCAGTTCTTC. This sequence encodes CASSLGGTSYEQFF.

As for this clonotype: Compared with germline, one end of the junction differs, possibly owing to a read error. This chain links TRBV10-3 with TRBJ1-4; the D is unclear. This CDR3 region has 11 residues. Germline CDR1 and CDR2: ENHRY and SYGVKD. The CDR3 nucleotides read TGTGCCACCCGGGCAAGTGAAAGACTGTTTTTT. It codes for CATRASERLFF.

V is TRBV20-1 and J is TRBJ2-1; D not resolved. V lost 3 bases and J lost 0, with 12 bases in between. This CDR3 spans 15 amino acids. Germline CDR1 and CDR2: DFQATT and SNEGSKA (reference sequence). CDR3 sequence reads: CSARWAQSSYNEQFF. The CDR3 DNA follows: TGCAGTGCTAGGTGGGCCCAGAGCTCCTACAATGAGCAGTTCTTC.

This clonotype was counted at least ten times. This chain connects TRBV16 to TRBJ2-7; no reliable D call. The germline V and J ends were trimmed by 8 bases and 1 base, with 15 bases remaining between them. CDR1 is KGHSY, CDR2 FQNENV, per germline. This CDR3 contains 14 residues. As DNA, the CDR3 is TGTGCCAGCTCGGAGTTCGGACCGTCCTACGAGCAGTACTTC. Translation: CASSEFGPSYEQYF.

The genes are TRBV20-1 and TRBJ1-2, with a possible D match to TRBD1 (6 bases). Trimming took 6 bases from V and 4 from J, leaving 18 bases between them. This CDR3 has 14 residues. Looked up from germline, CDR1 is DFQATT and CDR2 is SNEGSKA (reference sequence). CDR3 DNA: TGCAGTGCCATCGTGGGGGCGAGTGGCTATGGCTACACCTTC. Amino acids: CSAIVGASGYGYTF.

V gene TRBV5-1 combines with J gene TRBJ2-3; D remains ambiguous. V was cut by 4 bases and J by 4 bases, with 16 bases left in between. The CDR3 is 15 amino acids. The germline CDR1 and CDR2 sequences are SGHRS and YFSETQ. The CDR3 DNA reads TGCGCCAGCAGCAAACATTGGAGTTCGCCAGATACGCAGTATTTT. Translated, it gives CASSKHWSSPDTQYF.

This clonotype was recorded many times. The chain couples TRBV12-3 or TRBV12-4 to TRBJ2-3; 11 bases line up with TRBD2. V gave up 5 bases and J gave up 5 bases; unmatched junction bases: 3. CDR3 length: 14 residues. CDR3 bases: TGTGCCAGCAGTACTGGACTAGCGGGAGATACGCAGTATTTT. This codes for CASSTGLAGDTQYF.

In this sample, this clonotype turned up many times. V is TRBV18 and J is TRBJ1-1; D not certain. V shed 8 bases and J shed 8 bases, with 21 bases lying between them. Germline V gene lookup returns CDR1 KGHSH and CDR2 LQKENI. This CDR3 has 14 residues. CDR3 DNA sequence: TGTGCCAGCGTTCTAGGGTCTTCTCGAATCGAAGCTTTCTTT. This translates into CASVLGSSRIEAFF.

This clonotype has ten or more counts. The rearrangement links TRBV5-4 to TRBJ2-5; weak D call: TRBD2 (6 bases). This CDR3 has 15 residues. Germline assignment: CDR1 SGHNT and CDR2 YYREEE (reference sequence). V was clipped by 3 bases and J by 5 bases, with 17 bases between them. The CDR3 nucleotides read TGTGCCAGCAGCTGGGCGGGCGGGATTGAGGAGACCCAGTACTTC. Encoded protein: CASSWAGGIEETQYF.

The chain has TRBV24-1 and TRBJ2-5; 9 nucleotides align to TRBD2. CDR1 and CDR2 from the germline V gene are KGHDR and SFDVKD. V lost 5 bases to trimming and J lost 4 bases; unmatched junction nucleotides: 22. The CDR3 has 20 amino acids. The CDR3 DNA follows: TGTGCCACCAGTGCCCTCCTCGGTTTTCGGCGGCTAGCGGGACGAGAGACCCAGTACTTC. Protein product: CATSALLGFRRLAGRETQYF.

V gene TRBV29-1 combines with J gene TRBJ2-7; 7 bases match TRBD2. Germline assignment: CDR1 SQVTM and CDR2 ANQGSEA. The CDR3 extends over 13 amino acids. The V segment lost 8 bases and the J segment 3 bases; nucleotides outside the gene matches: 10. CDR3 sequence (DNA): TGCAGCAGTCGTCGACTAGCTATCTACGAGCAGTACTTC. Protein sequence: CSSRRLAIYEQYF.

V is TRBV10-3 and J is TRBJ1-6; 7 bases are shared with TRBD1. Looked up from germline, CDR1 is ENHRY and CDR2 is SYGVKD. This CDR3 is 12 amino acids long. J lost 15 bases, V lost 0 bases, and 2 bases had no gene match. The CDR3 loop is CAISESTGDLHF. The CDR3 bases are TGTGCCATCAGTGAGTCTACAGGGGACCTCCACTTT.

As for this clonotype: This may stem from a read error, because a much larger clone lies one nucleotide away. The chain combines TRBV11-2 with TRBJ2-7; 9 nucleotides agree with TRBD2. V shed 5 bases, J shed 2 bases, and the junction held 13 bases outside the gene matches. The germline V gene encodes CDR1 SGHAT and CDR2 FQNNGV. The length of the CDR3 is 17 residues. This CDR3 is CASSPLAGGARAYEQYF. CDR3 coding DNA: TGTGCCAGCAGCCCACTGGCGGGAGGGGCAAGGGCCTACGAGCAGTACTTC.